This entry concerns a single T cell receptor beta chain. The CDR3 loop spans 15 amino acids. With 10 bases clipped from V and 3 bases from J, the junction kept 13 bases outside the gene matches. Germline-derived CDR1 and CDR2 are MNHNS and SASEGT. The source of the sample is a study of cytomegalovirus exposure and HLA in healthy donors. The primer mix had 60 Vbeta and 13 Jbeta primers. Produced via immunoSEQ multiplex PCR; TCRdb's table is partial and in-frame only. The sample lists over 150,000 clones, roughly 87% seen once, with about 0.23% in the top ten. This chain uses TRBV6-1 with TRBJ1-1; 8 bases line up with TRBD1. The sample comprised PBMCs. This TCR was recovered from a girl under three years old in good health and CMV-seronegative. CDR3: CATKFLGQEDTEAFF. The CDR3 DNA follows: TGTGCCACCAAGTTTCTGGGACAGGAGGACACTGAAGCTTTCTTT.